Listed below are T cell receptor beta chains from one sample, sequenced in a study of T cell changes during pregnancy in multiple sclerosis. Data came from immunoSEQ multiplex PCR; TCRdb stores just in-frame clones and leaves some out. The data show approximately 42,000 clones, around 84% seen once. The sequencing here drew on CD4+ T cells from peripheral blood mononuclear cells, taken before pregnancy. The receptors derive from a female donor with multiple sclerosis, enrolled in a pregnancy study. Both conserved end residues are part of each CDR3. A D gene is named only where the DNA matches it firmly.

j_call v_call d_call cdr3_nt cdr3_aa
TRBJ1-6 TRBV19 TRBD1 TGTGCCAGTAGTCGGGACAGGGCCGACAATAATTCACCCCTCCACTTT CASSRDRADNNSPLHF
TRBJ1-1 TRBV7-9 TRBD1 TGTGCCAGCAGCCCTAAGATTCGACAGGGCACTGAAGCTTTCTTT CASSPKIRQGTEAFF
TRBJ2-1 TRBV27 TRBD2 TGTGCCAGCAGTTTATCCCAGAGCGGGAGTGGCTACAATGAGCAGTTCTTC CASSLSQSGSGYNEQFF
TRBJ2-2 TRBV5-1 . TGCGCCAGCAGCGAAGGGCTAGCGACCGGGGAGCTGTTTTTT CASSEGLATGELFF
TRBJ2-1 TRBV19 TRBD1 TGTGCAACAACAGGGGGCTCCTACAATGAGCAGTTCTTC CATTGGSYNEQFF
TRBJ1-1 TRBV19 . TGTGCCAGTAGTAGGGGGGTAATGAACACTGAAGCTTTCTTT CASSRGVMNTEAFF
TRBJ1-6 TRBV6-4 TRBD1 TGTGCCAGCAGAGAACGACAGGGTGGATATTCACCCCTCCACTTT CASRERQGGYSPLHF
TRBJ2-5 TRBV5-1 . TGCGCCAGCAGCTCTCTACAAGAGACCCAGTACTTC CASSSLQETQYF
TRBJ2-5 TRBV25-1 . TGTGCCAGCAGTGCCTCACTAGTTGGGGAGACCCAGTACTTC CASSASLVGETQYF
TRBJ1-1 TRBV4-1 TRBD1 TGCGCCAGCAGCCAAGATAAGAGGCAGGGGGTCACTGAAGCTTTCTTT CASSQDKRQGVTEAFF
TRBJ2-7 TRBV11-2 . TGTGCCAGCAGCGCTGCAGAAGAGCAGTACTTC CASSAAEEQYF
TRBJ2-2 TRBV7-3 . TGTGCCAGCAGCCTCCCCACTCTTACCGGGGAGCTGTTTTTT CASSLPTLTGELFF
TRBJ2-7 TRBV27 TRBD1 TGTGCCAGCAGTCCGGACAGGGCCAATTCCTACGAGCAGTACTTC CASSPDRANSYEQYF
TRBJ2-1 TRBV6-4 . TGTGCCAGCAGAGCCGACAGTTACAATGAGCAGTTCTTC CASRADSYNEQFF